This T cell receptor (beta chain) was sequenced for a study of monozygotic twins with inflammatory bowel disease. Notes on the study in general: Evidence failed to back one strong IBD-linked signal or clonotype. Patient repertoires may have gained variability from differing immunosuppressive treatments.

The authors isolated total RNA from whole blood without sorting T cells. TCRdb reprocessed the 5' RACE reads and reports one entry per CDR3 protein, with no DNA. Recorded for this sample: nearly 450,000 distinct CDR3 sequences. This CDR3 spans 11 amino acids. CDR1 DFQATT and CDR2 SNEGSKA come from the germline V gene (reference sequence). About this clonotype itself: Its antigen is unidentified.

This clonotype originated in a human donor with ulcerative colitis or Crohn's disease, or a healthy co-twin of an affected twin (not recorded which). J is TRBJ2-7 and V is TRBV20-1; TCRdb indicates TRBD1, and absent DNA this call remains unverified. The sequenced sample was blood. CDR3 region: CSAGLGGEQYF.